This T cell receptor beta chain was found in a study of T cell repertoires in aging, cancer and after chemotherapy. Study-level information: Six age groups, ranging from 30 or younger to 70 or older, included the donors. Patients with glioblastoma brain tumors were sampled before and after temozolomide-based therapy. Findings of the study overall: Age-matched healthy donors had significantly more diverse, less clonal blood TCR repertoires than untreated cancer patients.

The V end lost 5 bases, the J end lost 4 bases, and 11 bases lay between the germline ends. There are 13 residues in the CDR3. The germline V gene has CDR1 GTSNPN and CDR2 SVGIG (reference sequence). Multiplex touch-down PCR with TRB-A/B primers amplified rearranged V-D-J TRB sequences. Via MiXCR, TCRdb re-called the multiplex PCR reads, giving one row per CDR3 protein. The sample yields approximately 2,300 distinct CDR3 sequences, 28% seen once. This clonotype is large (0.1 to 1%) within its sample. The target antigen is unknown. The template was genomic DNA from peripheral blood, not RNA. This TCR was recovered from a human donor with a solid tumor. The gene calls are TRBV30 and TRBJ2-2; D uncertain. The source material was blood. For the CDR3, the DNA is TGTGCCTGGGCGAGGCTTCGCACCGGGGAGCTGTTTTTT. It yields the protein CAWARLRTGELFF.